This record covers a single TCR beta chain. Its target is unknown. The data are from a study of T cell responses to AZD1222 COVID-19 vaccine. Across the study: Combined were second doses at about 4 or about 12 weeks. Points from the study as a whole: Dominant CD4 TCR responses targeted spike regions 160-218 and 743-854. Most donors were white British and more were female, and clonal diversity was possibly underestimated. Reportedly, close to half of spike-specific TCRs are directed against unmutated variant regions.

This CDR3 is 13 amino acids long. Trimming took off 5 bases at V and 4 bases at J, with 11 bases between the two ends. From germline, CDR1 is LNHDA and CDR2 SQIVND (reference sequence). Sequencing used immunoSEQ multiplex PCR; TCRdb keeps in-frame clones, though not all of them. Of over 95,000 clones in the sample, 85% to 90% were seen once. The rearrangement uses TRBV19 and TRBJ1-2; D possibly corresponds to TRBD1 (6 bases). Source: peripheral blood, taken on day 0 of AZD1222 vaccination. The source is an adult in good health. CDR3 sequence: CASSLGQSYGYTF. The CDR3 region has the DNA TGTGCCAGTAGTCTTGGACAGAGCTATGGCTACACCTTC.